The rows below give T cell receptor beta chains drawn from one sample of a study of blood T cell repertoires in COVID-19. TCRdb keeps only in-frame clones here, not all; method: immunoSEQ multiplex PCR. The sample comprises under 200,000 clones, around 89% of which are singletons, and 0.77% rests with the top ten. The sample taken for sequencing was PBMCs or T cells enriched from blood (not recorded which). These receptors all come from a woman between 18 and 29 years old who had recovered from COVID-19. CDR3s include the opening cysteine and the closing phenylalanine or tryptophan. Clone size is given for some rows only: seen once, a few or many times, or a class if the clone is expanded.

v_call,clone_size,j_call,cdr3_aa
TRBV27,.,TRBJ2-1,CASRAGGPINEQFF
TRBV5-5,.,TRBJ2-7,CASSHGTSERYEQYF
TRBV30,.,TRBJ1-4,CAWGGATNEKLFF
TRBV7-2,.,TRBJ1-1,CASSWVGVNTEAFF
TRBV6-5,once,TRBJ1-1,CASSYKAGAEAFF
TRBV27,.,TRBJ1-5,CASSSYGTGNNQPQHF
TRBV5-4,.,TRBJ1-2,CASSPLGGGSPNYGYTF
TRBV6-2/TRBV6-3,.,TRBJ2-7,CASSLRTRATEQYF
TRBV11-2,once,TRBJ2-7,CASSLGVADSYEQYF
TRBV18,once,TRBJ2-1,CASSPGSEAYNEQFF
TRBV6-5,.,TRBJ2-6,CASSYRVSGANVLTF
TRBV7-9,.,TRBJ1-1,CASSLLGGILMNTEAFF
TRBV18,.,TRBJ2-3,CASSRTSGSADTQYF
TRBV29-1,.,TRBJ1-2,CSVQMVGGYGYTF
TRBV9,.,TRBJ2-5,CASSPRTSGLQETQYF
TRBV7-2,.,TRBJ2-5,CASARSLQETQYF
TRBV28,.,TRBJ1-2,CASRNYPRDRGRHGYTF
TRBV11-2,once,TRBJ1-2,CASSLDRGSYGYTF
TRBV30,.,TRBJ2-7,CAWRPRGQGRGQYF
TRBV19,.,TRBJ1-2,CASSIGTGARGYTF
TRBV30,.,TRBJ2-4,CAWSMGLEQNIQYF
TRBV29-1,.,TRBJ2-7,CSASDRGAYEQYF
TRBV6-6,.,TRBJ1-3,CASSHLDGQFGNTIYF
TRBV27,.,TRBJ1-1,CASRPTPRTAEAFF
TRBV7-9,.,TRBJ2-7,CASSTSISSYEQYF
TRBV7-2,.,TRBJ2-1,CASSSLGLAGSNEQFF
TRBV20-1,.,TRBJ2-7,CSAGGLAGCF
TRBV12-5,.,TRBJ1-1,CASGLEQNTEAFF
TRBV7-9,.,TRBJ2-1,CASSPTSGSYNEQFF
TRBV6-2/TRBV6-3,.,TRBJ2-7,CASSYSTSGSLYEQYF
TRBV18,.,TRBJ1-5,CASSRSGTGGATQHF
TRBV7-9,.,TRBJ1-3,CASSLGAGTPTGNTIYF
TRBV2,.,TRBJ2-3,CASSDRGADTQYF
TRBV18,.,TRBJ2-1,CASSTGTSGYNEQFF
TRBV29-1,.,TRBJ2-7,CSVWSEKGYEQYF
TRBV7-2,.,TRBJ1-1,CASSLGHTGLAEAFF
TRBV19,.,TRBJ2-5,CASKAGTGTGTQYF
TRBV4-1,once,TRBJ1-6,CASSQDIQGNSPLHF
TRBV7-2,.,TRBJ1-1,CASSRDFQGSAFF
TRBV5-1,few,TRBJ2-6,CASSSGPRGGSGANVLTF
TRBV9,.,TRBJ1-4,CASSQVGEKLFF
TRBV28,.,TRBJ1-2,CASRLRGAPGDGYTF
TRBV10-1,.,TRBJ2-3,CATGMSDTQYF
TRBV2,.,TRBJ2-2,CASTESTSYTGELFF
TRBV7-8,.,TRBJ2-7,CASSLDEVGGRNEQYF
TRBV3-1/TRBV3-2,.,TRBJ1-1,CASSQGGTEAFF
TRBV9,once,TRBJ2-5,CASSVGLAGVEETQYF
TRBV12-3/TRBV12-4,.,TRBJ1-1,CASSFKEGTEAFF
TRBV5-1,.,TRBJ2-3,CASSLVFGLASDTQYF
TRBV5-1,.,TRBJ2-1,CASSLMAQNEQFF
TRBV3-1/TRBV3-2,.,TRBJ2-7,CASSGLAGAYEQYF
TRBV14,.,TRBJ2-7,CASSQVFPSYEQYF
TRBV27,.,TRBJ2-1,CASSSGWRHEQFF
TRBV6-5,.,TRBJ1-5,CASRRSHGQPQHF
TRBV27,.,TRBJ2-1,CASSFPGRQGHEQFF
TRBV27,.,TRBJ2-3,CASSPPSGPTDTQYF
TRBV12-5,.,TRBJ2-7,CASGLNGGAPAEQYF